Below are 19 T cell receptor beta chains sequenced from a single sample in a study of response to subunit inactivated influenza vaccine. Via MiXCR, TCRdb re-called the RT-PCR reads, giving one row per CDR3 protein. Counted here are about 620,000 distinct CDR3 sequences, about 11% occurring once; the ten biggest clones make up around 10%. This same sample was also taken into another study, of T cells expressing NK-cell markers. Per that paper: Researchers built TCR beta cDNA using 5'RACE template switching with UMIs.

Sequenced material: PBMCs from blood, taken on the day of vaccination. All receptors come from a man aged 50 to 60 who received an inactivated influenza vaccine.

This CDR3 reads CASSQEATGGQETQYF. The CDR3 nucleotides are TGTGCCAGCAGCCAAGAGGCCACGGGAGGCCAAGAGACCCAGTACTTC. The rearrangement uses TRBV3-1 and TRBJ2-5; the match to TRBD2 covers 7 bases. Germline V CDR1 and CDR2: LGHDT, YNNKEL (reference sequence). The CDR3 extends over 16 amino acids. V shed 0 bases and J 1 base; nucleotides not matched to a gene: 5.

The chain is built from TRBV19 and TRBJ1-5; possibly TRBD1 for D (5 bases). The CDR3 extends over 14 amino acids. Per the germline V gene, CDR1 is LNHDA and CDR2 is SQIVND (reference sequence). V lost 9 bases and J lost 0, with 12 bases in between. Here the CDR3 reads CASGGRNSNQPQHF. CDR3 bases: TGTGCCAGCGGGGGACGGAATAGCAATCAGCCCCAGCATTTT.

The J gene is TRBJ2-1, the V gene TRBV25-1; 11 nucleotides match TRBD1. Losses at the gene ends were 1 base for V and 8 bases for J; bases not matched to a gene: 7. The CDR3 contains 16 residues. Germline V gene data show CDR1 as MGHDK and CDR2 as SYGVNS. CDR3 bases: TGTGCCAGCAGTGAATCGGACAGGGGGCTTTTCGATGAGCAGTTCTTC. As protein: CASSESDRGLFDEQFF.

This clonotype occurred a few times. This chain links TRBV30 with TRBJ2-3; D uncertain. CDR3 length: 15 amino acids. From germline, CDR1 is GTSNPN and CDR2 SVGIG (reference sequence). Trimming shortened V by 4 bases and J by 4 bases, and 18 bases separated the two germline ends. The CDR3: CAWTPRMSFSDTQYF. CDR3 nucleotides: TGTGCCTGGACCCCCCGGATGTCCTTTTCAGATACGCAGTATTTT.

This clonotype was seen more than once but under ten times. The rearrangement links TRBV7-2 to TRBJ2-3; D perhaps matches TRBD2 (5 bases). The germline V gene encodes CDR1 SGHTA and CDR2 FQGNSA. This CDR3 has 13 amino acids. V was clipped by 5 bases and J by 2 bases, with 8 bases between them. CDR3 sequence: CASSPSHTDTQYF. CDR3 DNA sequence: TGTGCCAGCAGCCCTAGCCACACAGATACGCAGTATTTT. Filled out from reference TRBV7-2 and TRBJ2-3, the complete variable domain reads GAGVSQSPSNKVTEKGKDVELRCDPISGHTALYWYRQSLGQGLEFLIYFQGNSAPDKSGLPSDRFSAERTGGSVSTLTIQRTQQEDSAVYLCASSPSHTDTQYFGPGTRLTVL.

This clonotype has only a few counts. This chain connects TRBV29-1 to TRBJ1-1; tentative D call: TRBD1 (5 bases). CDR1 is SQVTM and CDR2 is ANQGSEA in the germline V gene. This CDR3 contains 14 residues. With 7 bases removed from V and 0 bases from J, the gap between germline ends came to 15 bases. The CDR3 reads CSDSMGRLNTEAFF. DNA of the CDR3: TGCAGCGATAGTATGGGGCGCTTGAACACTGAAGCTTTCTTT.

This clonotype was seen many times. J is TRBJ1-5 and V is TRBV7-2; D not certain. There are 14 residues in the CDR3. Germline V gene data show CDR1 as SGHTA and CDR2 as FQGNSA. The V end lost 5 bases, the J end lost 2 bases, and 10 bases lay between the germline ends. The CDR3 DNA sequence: TGTGCCAGCAGCAAAGATTTCCGCAATCAGCCCCAGCATTTT. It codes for CASSKDFRNQPQHF.

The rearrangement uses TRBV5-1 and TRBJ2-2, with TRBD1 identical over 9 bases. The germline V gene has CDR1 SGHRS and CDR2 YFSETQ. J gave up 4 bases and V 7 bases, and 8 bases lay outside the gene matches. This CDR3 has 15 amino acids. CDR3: CASRRGQGTTGELFF. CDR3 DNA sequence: TGCGCCAGCCGGCGGGGACAGGGAACCACCGGGGAGCTGTTTTTT.

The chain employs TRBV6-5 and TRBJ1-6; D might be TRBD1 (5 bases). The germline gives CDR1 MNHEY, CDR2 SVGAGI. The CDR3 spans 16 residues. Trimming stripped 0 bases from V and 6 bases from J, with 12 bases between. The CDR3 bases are TGTGCCAGCAGTTACTCGACGGGGGGTTTTAATTCACCCCTCCACTTT. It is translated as CASSYSTGGFNSPLHF.

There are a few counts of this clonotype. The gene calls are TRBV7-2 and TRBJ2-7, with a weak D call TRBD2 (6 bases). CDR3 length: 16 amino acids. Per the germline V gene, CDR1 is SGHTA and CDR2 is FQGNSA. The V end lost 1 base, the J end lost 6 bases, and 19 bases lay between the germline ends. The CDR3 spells CASSLGGPGVGLEQYF. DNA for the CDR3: TGTGCCAGCAGCTTAGGAGGTCCGGGAGTGGGTCTCGAGCAGTACTTC.

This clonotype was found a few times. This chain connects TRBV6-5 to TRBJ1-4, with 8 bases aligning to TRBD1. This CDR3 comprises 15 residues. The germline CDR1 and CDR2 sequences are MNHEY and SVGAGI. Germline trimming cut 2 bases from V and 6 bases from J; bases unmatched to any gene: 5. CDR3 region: CASSYPTGVDEKLFF. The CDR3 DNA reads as TGTGCCAGCAGTTACCCGACAGGGGTCGATGAAAAACTGTTTTTT.

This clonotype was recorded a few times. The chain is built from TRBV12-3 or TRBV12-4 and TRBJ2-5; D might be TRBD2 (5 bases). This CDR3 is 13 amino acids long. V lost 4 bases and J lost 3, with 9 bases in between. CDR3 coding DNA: TGTGCCAGCAGTTCCGGGAAAAAAGAGACCCAGTACTTC. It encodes CASSSGKKETQYF.

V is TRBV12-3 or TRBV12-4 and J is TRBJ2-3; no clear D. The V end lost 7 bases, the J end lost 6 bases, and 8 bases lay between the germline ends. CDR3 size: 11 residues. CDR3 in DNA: TGTGCCAGCACCGATAAGGATACGCAGTATTTT. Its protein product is CASTDKDTQYF.

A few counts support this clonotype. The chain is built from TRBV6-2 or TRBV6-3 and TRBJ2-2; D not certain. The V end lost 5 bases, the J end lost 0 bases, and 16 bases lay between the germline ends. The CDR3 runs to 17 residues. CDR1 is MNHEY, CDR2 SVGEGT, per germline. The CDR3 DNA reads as TGTGCCAGCAGTATACTAAACATCAACGCGAACACCGGGGAGCTGTTTTTT. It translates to CASSILNINANTGELFF.

The CDR3 is CASSPLSGPRGETQYF. The CDR3 DNA reads TGCGCCAGCAGCCCCTTATCGGGTCCACGAGGGGAGACCCAGTACTTC. The V and J genes are TRBV4-1 and TRBJ2-5, with D maybe TRBD2 (5 bases). Trimming took 4 bases from V and 5 from J, leaving 20 bases between them. The CDR3 is 16 residues long. Per germline, CDR1 MGHRA and CDR2 YSYEKL.

This CDR3 reads CASSPRSGRGGELFF. CDR3 coding DNA: TGTGCCAGCAGCCCACGCTCCGGCAGAGGGGGGGAGCTGTTTTTT. This chain links TRBV7-2 with TRBJ2-2; D may be TRBD2 (5 bases). Germline loops: CDR1 SGHTA, CDR2 FQGNSA. The ends were cut back, 5 bases at V and 8 bases at J, with 18 bases in the middle. CDR3 length equals 15 residues.

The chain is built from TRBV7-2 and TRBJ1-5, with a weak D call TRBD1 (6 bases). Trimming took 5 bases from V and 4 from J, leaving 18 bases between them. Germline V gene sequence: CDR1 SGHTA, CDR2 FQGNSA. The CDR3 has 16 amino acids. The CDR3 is CASSQGPDRINQPQHF. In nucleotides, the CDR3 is TGTGCCAGCAGCCAGGGACCGGACAGAATTAATCAGCCCCAGCATTTT.

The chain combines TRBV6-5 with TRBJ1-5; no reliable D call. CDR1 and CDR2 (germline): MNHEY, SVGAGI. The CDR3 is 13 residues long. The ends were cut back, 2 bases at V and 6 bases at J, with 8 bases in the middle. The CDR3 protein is CASSYGVSQPQHF. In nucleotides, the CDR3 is TGTGCCAGCAGTTACGGGGTGAGTCAGCCCCAGCATTTT.

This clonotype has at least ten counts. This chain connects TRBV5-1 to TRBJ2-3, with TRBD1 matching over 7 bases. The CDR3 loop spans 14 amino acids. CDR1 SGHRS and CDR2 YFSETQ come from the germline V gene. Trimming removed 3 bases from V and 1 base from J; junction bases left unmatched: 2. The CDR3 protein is CASSSGTGTDTQYF. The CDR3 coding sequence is TGCGCCAGCAGCTCCGGGACAGGCACAGATACGCAGTATTTT.